Each of the 21 T cell receptor beta chains below was sequenced from the same sample in a study of CD8+ T cells in alopecia areata. RNA was isolated and reverse transcribed to cDNA, the sequencing template. The table came from immunoSEQ multiplex PCR; TCRdb's copy has only in-frame clones and leaves some out. The table records over 250,000 clones, about 60% of them present only once. Specified treatment: oral pan-JAK inhibitor, 5-10 mg twice daily. The sample consisted of CD4+ T cells sorted from blood, taken between weeks 51 and 54, from a patient treated with tofacitinib. These receptors were collected from a human donor with alopecia areata.

V gene TRBV4-3 combines with J gene TRBJ2-6; D is unclear. The germline V gene encodes CDR1 LGHNA and CDR2 YSLEER. Trimming took 0 bases from V and 1 from J, leaving 7 bases between them. The CDR3 is made up of 16 amino acids. CDR3: CASSQESPSGANVLTF. The CDR3 nucleotides read TGCGCCAGCAGCCAAGAGAGTCCGTCTGGGGCCAACGTCCTGACTTTC.

CDR3: CASSPENTEAFF. The DNA of the CDR3 is TGTGCCAGCAGCCCTGAAAACACTGAAGCTTTCTTT. The chain couples TRBV7-9 to TRBJ1-1, with unresolved D. CDR3 size: 12 residues. CDR1 and CDR2 from the germline V gene are SEHNR and FQNEAQ (reference sequence). V gave up 5 bases and J gave up 2 bases, with 6 bases separating them.

The V and J genes are TRBV27 and TRBJ2-7; no definite D call. With 6 bases removed from V and 8 bases from J, the gap between germline ends came to 11 bases. Germline CDR1 reads MNHEY; CDR2 reads SMNVEV (reference sequence). The CDR3 is made up of 11 amino acids. The CDR3 coding sequence is TGTGCCAGCAGCCTAGGAGTTAAGCAGTACTTC. This codes for CASSLGVKQYF.

The chain combines TRBV9 with TRBJ2-1; 7 bases fit TRBD1. From germline, CDR1 is SGDLS and CDR2 YYNGEE. The CDR3 totals 13 residues. Trimming removed 0 bases from V and 7 bases from J; junction bases left unmatched: 1. The CDR3 loop is CASSVVTGNEQFF. DNA for the CDR3: TGTGCCAGCAGCGTAGTGACAGGGAATGAGCAGTTCTTC.

The V and J genes are TRBV6-5 and TRBJ1-6; the match to TRBD1 covers 8 bases. Germline CDR1 MNHEY, CDR2 SVGAGI. J gave up 10 bases and V 5 bases, and 10 bases lay outside the gene matches. The CDR3 sequence is 15 residues long. The CDR3 region is CASSPTGQDGSPLHF. CDR3 sequence (DNA): TGTGCCAGCAGTCCAACGGGACAGGACGGATCACCCCTCCACTTT.

The chain links TRBV18 to TRBJ2-1, with TRBD1 matching over 7 bases. CDR3 length: 13 amino acids. V was clipped by 5 bases and J by 6 bases; unmatched bases: 4. Per germline, CDR1 KGHSH and CDR2 LQKENI. The DNA of the CDR3 is TGTGCCAGCTCAGGCGACAGGGTCAATGAGCAGTTCTTC. It yields the protein CASSGDRVNEQFF.

The rearrangement links TRBV4-1 to TRBJ1-2, with unresolved D. V dropped 1 base and J dropped 6 bases, with 12 bases sitting between them. The CDR3 spans 14 residues. The germline gives CDR1 MGHRA, CDR2 YSYEKL. DNA for the CDR3: TGCGCCAGCAGCCAAGCAAGAGGGATGGATGGCTACACCTTC. Its translation: CASSQARGMDGYTF.

This clone was seen a few times. CDR3 DNA: TGTGCCAGCAGCCAGAACTTTGGGGAGGGGCAGTACTTC. It yields the protein CASSQNFGEGQYF. The J gene is TRBJ2-7, the V gene TRBV14, with 7 bases fitting TRBD2. The CDR3 covers 13 residues. Looked up from germline, CDR1 is SGHDN and CDR2 is FVKESK. Trimming cost V 3 bases and J 9 bases; bases outside gene matches: 8.

In nucleotides, the CDR3 is TGTGCCAGCAGTTCCCCAAGGGCGGAAGATACGCAGTATTTT. Its translation: CASSSPRAEDTQYF. The V gene is TRBV27, the J gene TRBJ2-3; D remains ambiguous. CDR3 size: 14 residues. V was cut by 4 bases and J by 5 bases, with 13 bases left in between. Germline CDR1 and CDR2: MNHEY and SMNVEV (reference sequence).

The V gene is TRBV27, the J gene TRBJ1-2; D might be TRBD1 (6 bases). This CDR3 region has 15 residues. Trimming cost V 6 bases and J 7 bases, with 21 bases left between them. Germline CDR1 and CDR2: MNHEY and SMNVEV (reference sequence). CDR3 nucleotides: TGTGCCAGCAGCACCGTCTACGGACAGTTCGGTGGCTACACCTTC. Its translation: CASSTVYGQFGGYTF.

The sample holds a few counts of this clone. The chain carries TRBV2 and TRBJ2-5, with 9 bases aligning to TRBD2. J was trimmed by 5 bases and V by 6 bases; bases with no gene match: 7. CDR1 is SNHLY, CDR2 FYNNEI, per germline. The CDR3 runs 14 residues. The DNA for the CDR3 is TGTGCCAGCAGAATAGCGGGGGCTGGGGAGACCCAGTACTTC. Protein: CASRIAGAGETQYF.

This sequence joins TRBV30 and TRBJ2-2, with D uncertain. V was shortened by 4 bases and J by 6 bases, with 12 bases between the two germline ends. Germline V gene data show CDR1 as GTSNPN and CDR2 as SVGIG (reference sequence). There are 13 residues in the CDR3. The CDR3 sequence is CAWMGLGAGELFF. CDR3 bases: TGTGCCTGGATGGGCCTTGGCGCCGGGGAGCTGTTTTTT.

This chain links TRBV7-3 with TRBJ1-2; a possible D gene is TRBD1 (6 bases). Germline CDR1 SGHTA, CDR2 FQGTGA. V lost 5 bases, J lost 2 bases, and 9 bases lay in between. This CDR3 has 13 residues. Here the CDR3 DNA reads TGTGCCAGCAGCGAGACAGGAAACTATGGCTACACCTTC. It codes for CASSETGNYGYTF.

The chain joins TRBV20-1 to TRBJ1-2; D uncertain. The germline gives CDR1 DFQATT, CDR2 SNEGSKA (reference sequence). This CDR3 comprises 11 residues. V lost 6 bases to trimming and J lost 8 bases, with 13 bases between them. The DNA for the CDR3 is TGCAGTGCCCCGGACCTGCGGGGCTACACCTTC. It codes for CSAPDLRGYTF.

This clone was observed a handful of times. V gene TRBV20-1 combines with J gene TRBJ2-3; possibly TRBD1 or TRBD2 for D (5 bases each). The CDR3 contains 11 residues. Germline V gene data show CDR1 as DFQATT and CDR2 as SNEGSKA (reference sequence). The germline V and J ends were trimmed by 8 bases and 5 bases, with 11 bases remaining between them. CDR3 sequence: CSSGPGDTQYF. The CDR3 DNA is TGCAGTTCGGGGCCCGGAGATACGCAGTATTTT.

The chain employs TRBV6-5 and TRBJ1-2, with no clear D. This CDR3 contains 14 residues. From germline, CDR1 is MNHEY and CDR2 SVGAGI. V was pared by 4 bases and J by 6 bases, with 15 bases between. This chain's CDR3 is CASSSVDIWDGYTF. Here the CDR3 DNA reads TGTGCCAGCAGTTCCGTCGACATCTGGGATGGCTACACCTTC.

This clone was recorded once. This rearrangement joins TRBV5-1 to TRBJ2-7, with D perhaps matching TRBD2 (5 bases). The V gene's germline CDR1 is SGHRS and CDR2 YFSETQ. This CDR3 has 13 residues. The V end lost 5 bases, the J end lost 2 bases, and 11 bases lay between the germline ends. The CDR3 DNA reads as TGCGCCAGCAGTGGAGGTTTTACCTACGAGCAGTACTTC. Protein: CASSGGFTYEQYF.

The chain carries TRBV4-1 and TRBJ2-3; D may be TRBD2 (5 bases). Trimming took off 4 bases at V and 2 bases at J, with 22 bases between the two ends. The CDR3 is 18 amino acids. Germline CDR1 reads MGHRA; CDR2 reads YSYEKL. CDR3 coding DNA: TGCGCCAGCAGCCGTTCCACGAGCGGAGTTCCACTCACAGATACGCAGTATTTT. Its translation: CASSRSTSGVPLTDTQYF.

The chain combines TRBV6-6 with TRBJ2-7; D may match TRBD1 or TRBD2 (5 bases each). Germline-derived CDR1 and CDR2 are MNHNY and SVGAGI (reference sequence). V was trimmed by 6 bases and J by 7 bases, leaving 13 bases between them. The CDR3 runs to 12 residues. CDR3 sequence reads: CASRGPSREQYF. Written as DNA, the CDR3 is TGTGCCAGCAGGGGACCCTCGAGGGAGCAGTACTTC.

The chain couples TRBV29-1 to TRBJ1-2; D remains unclear. V dropped 2 bases and J dropped 4 bases, with 8 bases sitting between them. This CDR3 contains 12 residues. The V gene's germline CDR1 is SQVTM and CDR2 ANQGSEA. The CDR3 region is CSVELGLYGYTF. Written as DNA, the CDR3 is TGCAGCGTTGAACTGGGCCTCTATGGCTACACCTTC.

This sequence joins TRBV27 and TRBJ1-6; D gene unclear. This CDR3 is 18 amino acids long. V gave up 2 bases and J gave up 0 bases, with 14 bases separating them. Germline assignment: CDR1 MNHEY and CDR2 SMNVEV (reference sequence). CDR3 DNA: TGTGCCAGCAGTTTACCCCGTGGGTTGAGCTCCTATAATTCACCCCTCCACTTT. This encodes CASSLPRGLSSYNSPLHF.